Shown below are 13 T cell receptor beta chains from a single sample sequenced in a study of cytomegalovirus exposure and HLA in healthy donors. The PCR ran on 60 Vbeta and 13 Jbeta primers. This table comes from immunoSEQ multiplex PCR, and its TCRdb copy is limited to in-frame clones, with some not included. The data hold about 130,000 clones, with approximately 70% observed a single time. Source material: PBMCs. The receptors stem from a woman in her sixties in good health and CMV-seropositive.

The CDR3 coding sequence is TGTGCCAGCGGGGTGACAGCATCGAACACTGAAGCTTTCTTT. This gives the protein CASGVTASNTEAFF. The chain is built from TRBV2 and TRBJ1-1, with a tentative D call TRBD1 (5 bases). The V end was cut by 8 bases, the J end by 1 base, with 14 bases between. CDR3 length: 14 residues. Germline V gives CDR1 SNHLY, CDR2 FYNNEI.

The J gene is TRBJ1-1, the V gene TRBV7-9; possibly TRBD1 for D (5 bases). Germline CDR1 and CDR2: SEHNR and FQNEAQ (reference sequence). V was shortened by 0 bases and J by 4 bases, with 12 bases between the two germline ends. This CDR3 is 15 amino acids long. The CDR3 sequence: CASSLAFGRGTEAFF. CDR3 sequence (DNA): TGTGCCAGCAGCTTAGCCTTCGGGAGGGGCACTGAAGCTTTCTTT.

J is TRBJ1-4 and V is TRBV7-9; TRBD1 matches at 7 bases. Germline CDR1 reads SEHNR; CDR2 reads FQNEAQ (reference sequence). This CDR3 has 16 residues. Trimming removed 4 bases from V and 0 bases from J; junction bases left unmatched: 5. The CDR3: CASSSTGFATNEKLFF. Here the CDR3 DNA reads TGTGCCAGCAGCTCGACAGGGTTTGCAACTAATGAAAAACTGTTTTTT.

V usage is TRBV18 and J usage is TRBJ2-2, with 9 bases identical to TRBD1. CDR1 and CDR2 (germline): KGHSH, LQKENI. V shed 2 bases, J shed 5 bases, and the junction held 9 bases outside the gene matches. The CDR3 totals 17 residues. CDR3 nucleotides: TGTGCCAGCTCACCAATCGGGACAGGGAGAAAAACCGGGGAGCTGTTTTTT. Translation gives CASSPIGTGRKTGELFF.

This clone has only a few counts. Germline is not matched at one junction end, which may reflect a read error. The rearrangement links TRBV7-9 to TRBJ1-5, with D possibly being TRBD1 (5 bases). CDR3 length equals 13 residues. Germline CDR1 reads SEHNR; CDR2 reads FQNEAQ (reference sequence). The CDR3 nucleotides read TGTTCCAGCAGCTTGGGGGGATATCAGCCCCAGCATTTT. This encodes CSSSLGGYQPQHF.

For this clone: The junction does not match germline at one end; this may be a read error. J is TRBJ1-4 and V is TRBV7-9, with D hard to call. Germline CDR1 reads SEHNR; CDR2 reads FQNEAQ (reference sequence). This CDR3 has 16 residues. CDR3 in amino acids: CSSSFSVSSTNEKLFF. Written as DNA, the CDR3 is TGTTCCAGCAGCTTCTCCGTGTCCTCAACTAATGAAAAACTGTTTTTT.

The chain joins TRBV19 to TRBJ2-7, with 8 bases matching TRBD2. J was trimmed by 1 base and V by 10 bases; bases with no gene match: 6. Germline CDR1 is LNHDA and CDR2 is SQIVND (reference sequence). CDR3 size: 13 residues. CDR3 amino acids: CATGGGRSYEQYF. CDR3 DNA sequence: TGTGCCACCGGGGGGGGCAGGTCCTACGAGCAGTACTTC.

This rearrangement joins TRBV7-3 to TRBJ2-3; 9 nucleotides agree with TRBD2. The length of the CDR3 is 15 residues. The germline CDR1 and CDR2 sequences are SGHTA and FQGTGA. Trimming took 3 bases from V and 3 from J; bases not matched to a gene: 4. The CDR3 DNA is TGTGCCAGCAGCTTTGGCGGGGGGGCGACAGATACGCAGTATTTT. Translating gives CASSFGGGATDTQYF. Full variable domain (outside the CDR3, taken from reference TRBV7-3 and TRBJ2-3): GAGVSQTPSNKVTEKGKYVELRCDPISGHTALYWYRQSLGQGPEFLIYFQGTGAADDSGLPNDRFFAVRPEGSVSTLKIQRTERGDSAVYLCASSFGGGATDTQYFGPGTRLTVL.

This clone was detected once. This chain links TRBV7-8 with TRBJ1-3; the D is unclear. CDR1 and CDR2 from the germline V gene are SGHVS and FQNEAQ. This CDR3 contains 16 residues. V shed 0 bases and J shed 0 bases, with 9 bases lying between them. CDR3 in amino acids: CASSLAFLGSGNTIYF. CDR3 DNA: TGTGCCAGCAGCTTAGCGTTCCTAGGCTCTGGAAACACCATATATTTT.

The rearrangement uses TRBV19 and TRBJ1-1, with 9 bases identical to TRBD1. After removal of 4 bases from V and 3 bases from J, the junction contained 3 bases not matched to a gene. CDR1 LNHDA and CDR2 SQIVND come from the germline V gene (reference sequence). CDR3 length equals 14 residues. The CDR3 loop reads CASSSDRGYTEAFF. In nucleotides, the CDR3 is TGTGCCAGTAGTAGTGACAGGGGGTACACTGAAGCTTTCTTT. The full variable domain, with the rest looked up from reference TRBV19 and TRBJ1-1, is DGGITQSPKYLFRKEGQNVTLSCEQNLNHDAMYWYRQDPGQGLRLIYYSQIVNDFQKGDIAEGYSVSREKKESFPLTVTSAQKNPTAFYLCASSSDRGYTEAFFGQGTRLTVV.

The chain uses TRBV5-1 and TRBJ1-5, with a possible D match to TRBD1 (6 bases). The CDR3 has 17 residues. Germline V CDR1 and CDR2: SGHRS, YFSETQ. The V end was cut by 4 bases, the J end by 2 bases, with 19 bases between. DNA for the CDR3: TGCGCCAGCAGCCCCACGGGGGCGGGAGTGGGCAATCAGCCCCAGCATTTT. Protein: CASSPTGAGVGNQPQHF. Full variable domain (outside the CDR3, taken from reference TRBV5-1 and TRBJ1-5): KAGVTQTPRYLIKTRGQQVTLSCSPISGHRSVSWYQQTPGQGLQFLFEYFSETQRNKGNFPGRFSGRQFSNSRSEMNVSTLELGDSALYLCASSPTGAGVGNQPQHFGDGTRLSIL.

The sample holds one count of this clone. This chain joins TRBV7-9 and TRBJ2-1; D is possibly TRBD2 (5 bases). CDR3 length: 18 residues. The germline V and J ends were trimmed by 6 bases and 0 bases, with 21 bases remaining between them. Germline V gene sequence: CDR1 SEHNR, CDR2 FQNEAQ (reference sequence). The CDR3 loop is CASSHPGGQSYSYNEQFF. In DNA, the CDR3 is TGTGCCAGCAGTCACCCCGGCGGGCAGTCGTACTCCTACAATGAGCAGTTCTTC.

CDR3: CASRVRLDTEAFF. The CDR3 DNA sequence: TGCGCCAGCAGGGTACGGTTGGACACTGAAGCTTTCTTT. This chain links TRBV10-1 with TRBJ1-1, with D unclear. Trimming took 6 bases from V and 3 from J, leaving 11 bases between them. In germline, CDR1 is WNHNN, CDR2 SYGVQD (reference sequence). The CDR3 has 13 residues.